This TCR beta chain was sequenced in a study of CD8 T cells in Susac syndrome (dated by TCRdb to the late 2010s). Notes on the research overall: The study used repertoire sequencing to test whether antigen drove CD8+ T cell activation and differentiation in Susac syndrome. Findings and caveats that apply to the study as a whole: The number of individuals in the TCR sequencing and HLA analysis was recognized as being relatively small.

High-throughput TCR beta sequencing profiled peripheral blood CD8+ and CD4+ T cells from healthy donors, Susac syndrome patients and multiple sclerosis patients. Treatment-naive patients with stable or active relapsing-remitting disease fulfilling revised McDonald criteria were used as multiple sclerosis controls. Bulk CD8+ and CD4+ T cells were purified by magnetic negative isolation, whereas CD8+ TEMRA cells were enriched by FACS. Blood was drawn into EDTA tubes, processed within 24 hours, and PBMCs were isolated by density gradient centrifugation. PBMCs destined for TCR sequencing were cryopreserved in liquid nitrogen and later thawed in a 37 °C water bath. The sorted or isolated CD4+, CD8+ and CD8+ TEMRA cells had a purity of 90% or higher. RNA was extracted using the RNeasy kit, and about 0.45 to 1 ug of the RNA was reverse transcribed with random hexamers. The immunoSEQ multiplex PCR assay, covering 54 Vbeta and 13 Jbeta segments, was used to amplify TCR beta CDR3 regions. Bias from PCR amplification was corrected by using a synthetic template baseline for primer optimization and for computational correction. On the authors' methods: Reads were annotated to V, D and J genes per IMGT and analyzed with immunoSEQ Analyzer, keeping only productive sequences. To calculate clonality, Shannon entropy was normalized by log2 of the number of productive unique sequences and then subtracted from one. For each patient and control, public and private clones were evaluated within the 100 most prevalent clones. Clones were defined as Susac-specific if absent from the healthy and MS cohorts, from more than 900 published viral clones and from other ImmuneACCESS disease sequences. TCRdb reanalyzed the raw reads on its own, using fastp at Q25 for trimming and MiXCR for clone calling, and kept in-frame beta chains. Each CDR3 protein gets just one entry, which takes the most common genes and DNA from the rows behind it. The V and J calls shown here were made by TCRdb, not taken from the authors' results. The table for this sample lists about 180,000 distinct CDR3 sequences; around 95% of them were counted only once. The ten largest account for around 0.093% of the sample.

Note on this clonotype: Its specific antigen is unknown. A junction end diverges from the germline sequence, so it may reflect a read error.

The clonotype was recovered from a human donor with multiple sclerosis. The sequenced sample was CD4+ T cells from PBMCs.

The sequenced DNA is TGTGCCAACAGTCCCGCGGGCACAGATACGCAGTATTTT. Translated, it reads CANSPAGTDTQYF. Recombination linked TRBV12-3 or TRBV12-4 to TRBJ2-3, with no confident D gene call. The CDR3 runs 13 residues from the cysteine to the phenylalanine. Kept here is only the CDR3 DNA, which spans 39 bases and is read in frame from base 1.